This TCR beta chain was identified during a study of identical twins. TCRdb re-analysed the 5' RACE reads in MiXCR, keeping a single row per CDR3 protein. Among about 570,000 distinct CDR3 sequences listed, 7.5% to 10% were seen once. There were only healthy Caucasians among the donors. Trimming removed 8 bases from V and 5 bases from J, with 13 bases in between. Germline CDR1 MNHNS, CDR2 SASEGT. CDR3 size: 12 residues. Study-level results: Cord blood beta clonotypes that were abundant carried fewer insertions, and memory repertoires showed no such trend. The models gave estimates that fell short of the out-of-frame TCR alpha sharing seen in monozygotic twins. When twins shared out-of-frame alpha sequences, those sequences had excess low generation probability.

This clonotype came up a few times. The antigen is not known. These data also formed part of another study, on yellow fever vaccine responses in identical twins.

This receptor was taken from a woman younger than 30 in good health. The chain has TRBV6-1 and TRBJ2-7; D is unclear. Sequenced material: PBMCs. As DNA, the CDR3 is TGTGCCAGCCTCCAAAATGTCGACGAGCAGTACTTC. Protein product: CASLQNVDEQYF.